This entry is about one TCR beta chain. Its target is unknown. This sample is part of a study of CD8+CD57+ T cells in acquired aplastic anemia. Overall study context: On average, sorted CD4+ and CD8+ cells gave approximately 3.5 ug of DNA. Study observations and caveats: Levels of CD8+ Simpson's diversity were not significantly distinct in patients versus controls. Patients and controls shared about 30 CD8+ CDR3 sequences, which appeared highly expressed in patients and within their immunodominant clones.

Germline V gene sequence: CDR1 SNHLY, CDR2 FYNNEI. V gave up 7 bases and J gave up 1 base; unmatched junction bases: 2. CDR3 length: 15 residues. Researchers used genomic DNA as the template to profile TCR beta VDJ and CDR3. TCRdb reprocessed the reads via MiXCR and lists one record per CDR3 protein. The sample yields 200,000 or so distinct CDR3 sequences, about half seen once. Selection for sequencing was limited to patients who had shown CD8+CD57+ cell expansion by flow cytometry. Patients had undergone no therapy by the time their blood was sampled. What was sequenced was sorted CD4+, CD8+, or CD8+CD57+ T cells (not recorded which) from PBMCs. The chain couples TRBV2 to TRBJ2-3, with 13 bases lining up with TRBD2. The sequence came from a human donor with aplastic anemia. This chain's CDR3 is CASTGLAGGTDTQYF. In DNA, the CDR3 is TGTGCCAGCACCGGACTAGCGGGGGGCACAGATACGCAGTATTTT.